These T cell receptor beta chains were read from a single sample in a study of long-term antiretroviral therapy in people with HIV. TCRdb's table, derived via immunoSEQ multiplex PCR, lists solely in-frame clones and lacks some. The repertoire includes 30,000 to 40,000 clones, 65% to 90% of them detected once, and about 5.2% sits in the top ten. This material consisted of unsorted PBMCs, taken 1.5 years after starting antiretroviral therapy. The receptors here all came from a man between 18 and 29 years old with HIV. Both conserved end residues are part of each CDR3. Clone size is stated in some rows and not others, as once, few, many or a class when expanded.

J	V	size	CDR3
TRBJ2-3	TRBV7-2	once	CASSLDFHSGSDPYF
TRBJ2-3	TRBV19	once	CASSQGGPDTQYF
TRBJ2-2	TRBV7-6	NA	CASSLGASGIVGNTGELFF
TRBJ1-2	TRBV4-1	NA	CASSQRGLSYTF
TRBJ2-7	TRBV19	NA	CASSIATAGGYEQYF
TRBJ2-2	TRBV5-1	NA	CASSKLDTITGELFF
TRBJ2-7	TRBV28	NA	CASSSLTSTASYEQYF
TRBJ1-1	TRBV27	NA	CASLGGRGRPAFF
TRBJ2-1	TRBV28	NA	CASSYGTGFHEQFF
TRBJ2-7	TRBV6-5	NA	CASRLGTSGTYEQYF
TRBJ1-4	TRBV28	NA	CASSLFRGGEKLFF
TRBJ2-1	TRBV10-3	NA	CAIEGEDTYNEQFF
TRBJ2-2	TRBV30	NA	CAGLTGGNTGELFF
TRBJ1-1	TRBV6-5	NA	CASSPDRAPNTEAFF
TRBJ2-3	TRBV9	few	CASSAAGRGTDTQYF
TRBJ2-7	TRBV7-9	NA	CASSLERGGYEQYF
TRBJ2-7	TRBV9	NA	CASSVEGSYEQYF
TRBJ2-2	TRBV27	NA	CASSLSRLAGGELFF
TRBJ2-1	TRBV20-1	once	CSARVGNEQFF
TRBJ1-2	TRBV4-1	NA	CASSQGAAYGYTF
TRBJ2-1	TRBV30	NA	CAWSVWLAGGNEQFF
TRBJ2-2	TRBV5-1	NA	CASSYRGLTGELFF
TRBJ2-6	TRBV5-1	few	CASSLVGAQGGTGANVLTF
TRBJ2-2	TRBV2	NA	CASNVGQMNTGELFF
TRBJ1-5	TRBV10-3	NA	CAISEYGPSNQPQHF
TRBJ2-7	TRBV5-4	NA	CASSLSVGREQYF
TRBJ1-2	TRBV18	NA	CASSPNFRDGGSGYTF
TRBJ2-3	TRBV6-5	NA	CASSLLQGSVTDTQYF
TRBJ2-1	TRBV5-4	once	CASSLKGGFLAYNEQFF
TRBJ1-2	TRBV10-2	NA	CASSGGAPNYGYTF
TRBJ2-2	TRBV10-2	NA	CASKGGTNTGELFF
TRBJ2-7	TRBV7-9	NA	CASSFQGSSYEQYF
TRBJ2-2	TRBV4-3	NA	CASRGIGFGELFF
TRBJ2-7	TRBV7-2	once	CASAFSGSSSSYEQYF
TRBJ2-7	TRBV6-5	NA	CASSYAGQTYEQYF
TRBJ1-1	TRBV5-1	NA	CASSLSGTGLNTEAFF
TRBJ2-6	TRBV7-9	NA	CASRRRDRGYRGANVLTF
TRBJ2-7	TRBV10-3	NA	CAISVTGTSGRAYEQYF
TRBJ1-4	TRBV5-1	NA	CASKATTNEKLFF
TRBJ2-7	TRBV19	NA	CASSSGVDYEQYF
TRBJ2-7	TRBV5-6	NA	CASSYPETPPYEQYF
TRBJ1-5	TRBV10-3	few	CAIKDSTTNQPQHF
TRBJ2-3	TRBV10-1	NA	CASSEWGQADTQYF
TRBJ1-5	TRBV7-9	NA	CASSLAGTGGNQPQHF
TRBJ2-1	TRBV11-3	NA	CASSARGTSGSRQFF
TRBJ2-7	TRBV27	NA	CASRPTDRRNYEQYF
TRBJ2-7	TRBV28	NA	CASSLDRGFRQYF
TRBJ2-1	TRBV7-8	NA	CASSLARNPSSYNEQFF
TRBJ2-7	TRBV6-5	once	CASSYSQGETEQYF
TRBJ2-7	TRBV7-2	few	CASSLTPTAPGGQYF
TRBJ2-3	TRBV28	NA	CASSLNPASPSTDTQYF
TRBJ1-5	TRBV7-8	NA	CASSGYRDGNQPQHF
TRBJ2-1	TRBV6-4	NA	CASSDSSRDTLREQFF
TRBJ2-7	TRBV29-1	NA	CSVESGSGEQYF